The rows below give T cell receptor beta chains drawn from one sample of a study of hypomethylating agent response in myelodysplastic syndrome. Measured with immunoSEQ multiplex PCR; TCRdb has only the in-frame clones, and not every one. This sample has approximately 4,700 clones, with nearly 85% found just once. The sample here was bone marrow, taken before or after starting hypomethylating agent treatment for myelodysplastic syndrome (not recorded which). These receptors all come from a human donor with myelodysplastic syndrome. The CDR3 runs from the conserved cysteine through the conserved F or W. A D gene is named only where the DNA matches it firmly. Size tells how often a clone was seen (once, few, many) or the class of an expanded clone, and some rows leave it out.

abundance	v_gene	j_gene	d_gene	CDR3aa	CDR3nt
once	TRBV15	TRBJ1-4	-	CATSEGLLSSNEKLFF	TGTGCCACCAGTGAGGGTTTGTTGTCTAGTAACGAAAAACTGTTTTTT
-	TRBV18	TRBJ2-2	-	CASSPTSGVTGELFF	TGTGCCAGCTCACCGACATCAGGGGTCACCGGGGAGCTGTTTTTT
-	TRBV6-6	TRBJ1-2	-	CASRDSKALGYTF	TGTGCCAGCAGGGACAGCAAAGCACTGGGCTACACCTTC
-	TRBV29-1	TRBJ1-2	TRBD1	CSVDPSGQGNGYTF	TGCAGCGTTGACCCCTCTGGACAGGGTAATGGCTACACCTTC
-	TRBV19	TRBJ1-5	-	CASNVWSSNQPQHF	TGTGCCAGTAATGTTTGGTCTAGCAATCAGCCCCAGCATTTT
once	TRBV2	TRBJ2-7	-	CATYSTGSDSVEQYF	TGTGCCACCTATTCGACAGGTTCTGACTCCGTCGAGCAGTACTTC
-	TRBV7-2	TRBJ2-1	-	CASRSARDYNEQFF	TGTGCCAGCAGGTCGGCCCGGGACTACAATGAGCAGTTCTTC
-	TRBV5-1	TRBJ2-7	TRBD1	CASSLEPGQATYEQYF	TGCGCCAGCAGCTTAGAACCGGGACAGGCGACCTACGAGCAGTACTTC
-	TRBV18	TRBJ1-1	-	CASSPPGVNTEAFF	TGTGCCAGCTCACCACCGGGGGTGAACACTGAAGCTTTCTTT
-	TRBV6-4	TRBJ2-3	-	CASSRRSGTDTQYF	TGTGCCAGCAGTAGGCGGTCAGGCACAGATACGCAGTATTTT
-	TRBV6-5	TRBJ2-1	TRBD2	CASSARLATNNEQFF	TGTGCCAGCAGTGCCCGACTAGCTACGAACAATGAGCAGTTCTTC
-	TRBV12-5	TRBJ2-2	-	CASGLVHTGELFF	TGTGCTAGTGGTTTGGTGCACACCGGGGAGCTGTTTTTT
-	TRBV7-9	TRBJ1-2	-	CASSPVTGNGYTF	TGTGCCAGCAGCCCGGTAACAGGGAATGGCTACACCTTC
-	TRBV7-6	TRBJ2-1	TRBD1	CASSWGQALVNEQFF	TGTGCCAGCAGTTGGGGACAGGCCTTGGTCAATGAGCAGTTCTTC
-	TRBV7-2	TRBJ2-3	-	CASSFENSHTDTQYF	TGTGCCAGCAGCTTCGAGAACAGTCACACAGATACGCAGTATTTT
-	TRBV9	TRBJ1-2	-	CASSSPGRQNYGYTF	TGTGCCAGCAGCTCCCCGGGCAGACAAAACTATGGCTACACCTTC
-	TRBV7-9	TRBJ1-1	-	CASSSSGTRANTEAFF	TGTGCCAGCAGCTCCTCTGGGACAAGGGCGAACACTGAAGCTTTCTTT
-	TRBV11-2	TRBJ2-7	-	CASSLGPGALNYEQYF	TGTGCCAGCAGCTTAGGCCCAGGAGCCCTCAACTACGAGCAGTACTTC
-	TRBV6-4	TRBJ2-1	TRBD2	CASSRLAGGYNEQFF	TGTGCCAGCAGTCGACTAGCGGGGGGATACAATGAGCAGTTCTTC
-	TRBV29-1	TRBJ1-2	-	CSVVGSRNYGYTF	TGCAGCGTTGTAGGCAGTCGGAACTATGGCTACACCTTC
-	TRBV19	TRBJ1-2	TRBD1	CASRTDRGLINYGYTF	TGTGCCAGTAGGACGGACAGGGGGCTTATTAACTATGGCTACACCTTC
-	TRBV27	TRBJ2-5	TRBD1	CASSFGPSQVYRGRGETQYF	TGTGCCAGCAGTTTTGGGCCCTCCCAAGTCTACAGGGGGCGCGGGGAGACCCAGTACTTC
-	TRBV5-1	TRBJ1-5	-	CARGGSGAGQPQHF	TGCGCCAGGGGGGGTTCAGGGGCAGGACAGCCCCAGCATTTT
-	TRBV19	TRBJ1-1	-	CASSLEGYSTEAFF	TGTGCCAGTAGCTTGGAGGGGTATAGCACTGAAGCTTTCTTT
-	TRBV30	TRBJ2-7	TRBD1	CAWRGNRGDSYEQYF	TGTGCCTGGAGAGGTAACAGGGGGGACTCCTACGAGCAGTACTTC
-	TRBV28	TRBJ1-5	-	CASSWGGEGFQPQHF	TGTGCCAGCAGTTGGGGCGGGGAGGGATTTCAGCCCCAGCATTTT
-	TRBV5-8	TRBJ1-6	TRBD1	CASSFRSTGEGSPLHF	TGTGCCAGCAGCTTTAGGTCAACAGGGGAGGGTTCACCCCTCCACTTT
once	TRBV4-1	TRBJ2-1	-	CASSLANTRYEQFF	TGCGCCAGCAGTCTAGCAAATACACGATATGAGCAGTTCTTC
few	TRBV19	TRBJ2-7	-	CATRLIDPYEQYF	TGTGCCACCAGACTCATCGACCCCTACGAGCAGTACTTC
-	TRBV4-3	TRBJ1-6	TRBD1	CASSQQPTGQGLGNNSPLHF	TGCGCCAGCAGCCAACAACCCACGGGACAGGGTTTAGGGAACAATTCACCCCTCCACTTT
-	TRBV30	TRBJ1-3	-	CAWSVEGAGNTIYF	TGTGCCTGGAGTGTAGAAGGGGCTGGAAACACCATATATTTT
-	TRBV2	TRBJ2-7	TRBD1	CASRAGTGAAHEQYF	TGTGCCAGCAGGGCCGGGACAGGGGCGGCCCACGAGCAGTACTTC
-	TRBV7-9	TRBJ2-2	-	CASTLGGGRGPGELFF	TGTGCCAGCACCCTTGGCGGGGGACGGGGGCCCGGGGAGCTGTTTTTT
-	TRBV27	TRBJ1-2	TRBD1	CASRPTGGGYTF	TGTGCCAGCAGACCGACAGGGGGAGGCTACACCTTC
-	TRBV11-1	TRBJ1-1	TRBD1	CASSSDRGTEAFF	TGTGCCAGCAGTTCTGACAGGGGGACTGAAGCTTTCTTT
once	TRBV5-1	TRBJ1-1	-	CASSIRQGSPEAFF	TGCGCCAGCAGCATCCGGCAGGGGTCTCCTGAAGCTTTCTTT
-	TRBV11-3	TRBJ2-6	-	CASSGSGANVLTF	TGTGCCAGCAGCGGGTCTGGGGCCAACGTCCTGACTTTC
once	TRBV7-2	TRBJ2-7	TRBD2	CASSLAPTPRRGGPSHLYEQYF	TGTGCCAGCAGCTTAGCCCCAACCCCTAGGCGGGGGGGCCCTTCTCACCTATACGAGCAGTACTTC
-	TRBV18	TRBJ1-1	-	CASSPNKPGFGTGLSAFF	TGTGCCAGCTCACCCAATAAGCCGGGATTCGGGACGGGGTTATCAGCTTTCTTT
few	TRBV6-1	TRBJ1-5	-	CASLPTADSNQPQHF	TGTGCCAGCCTGCCCACGGCAGATAGCAATCAGCCCCAGCATTTT
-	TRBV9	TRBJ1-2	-	CASSDTGANYGYTF	TGTGCCAGCAGTGACACAGGAGCTAACTATGGCTACACCTTC
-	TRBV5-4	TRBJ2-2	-	CASTWDTGELFF	TGTGCCAGCACTTGGGACACCGGGGAGCTGTTTTTT
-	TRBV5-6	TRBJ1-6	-	CASRLDLDSPLHF	TGTGCCAGCAGGTTGGACTTGGATTCACCCCTCCACTTT
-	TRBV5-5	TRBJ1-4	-	CASSLAPVATNEKLFF	TGTGCCAGCAGCTTGGCCCCCGTTGCAACTAATGAAAAACTGTTTTTT
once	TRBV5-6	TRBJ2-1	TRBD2	CASSFGLAGGNEQFF	TGTGCCAGCAGCTTCGGACTAGCGGGGGGGAATGAGCAGTTCTTC
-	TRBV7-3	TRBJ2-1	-	CASSLAQGNNEQFF	TGTGCCAGCAGCTTAGCACAGGGAAACAATGAGCAGTTCTTC
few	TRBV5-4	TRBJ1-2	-	CASSMDNANYGYTF	TGTGCCAGCAGCATGGACAACGCTAACTATGGCTACACCTTC
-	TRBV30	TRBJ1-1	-	CAFDTAMNTEAFF	TGTGCCTTCGACACGGCTATGAACACTGAAGCTTTCTTT
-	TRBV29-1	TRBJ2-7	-	CSVQGRPGEQYF	TGCAGCGTTCAGGGACGGCCTGGGGAGCAGTACTTC
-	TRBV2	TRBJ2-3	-	CASSSSSGGTDTQYF	TGTGCCAGCAGTTCATCGAGCGGAGGCACAGATACGCAGTATTTT
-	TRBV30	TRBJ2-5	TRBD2	CAWSVGASGGAVETQYF	TGTGCCTGGAGTGTAGGGGCTAGCGGGGGGGCCGTGGAGACCCAGTACTTC
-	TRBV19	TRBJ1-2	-	CASTPVYPGSYGYTF	TGTGCCAGTACCCCAGTATACCCAGGGAGCTATGGCTACACCTTC
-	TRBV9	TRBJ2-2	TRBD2	CASSPGTSRAGELFF	TGTGCCAGCAGCCCCGGGACTAGTAGGGCCGGGGAGCTGTTTTTT
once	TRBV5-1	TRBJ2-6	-	CASSPSGAGANVLTF	TGCGCCAGCAGCCCCTCTGGGGCTGGGGCCAACGTCCTGACTTTC
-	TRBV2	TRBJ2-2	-	CASSPGLPWTTGELFF	TGTGCCAGCAGTCCCGGACTGCCTTGGACCACCGGGGAGCTGTTTTTT